This T cell receptor (beta chain) was observed in a study of OX40 agonist ivuxolimab in advanced cancers. Here immunoSEQ multiplex PCR was the method, and the copy in TCRdb shows in-frame clones only, minus some. The table shows some 20,000 clones, with over 65% occurring only once. In its sample, this clone was seen once. Trimming pared 4 bases from V and 5 bases from J, leaving 18 bases between. CDR1 SGHNT and CDR2 YYREEE come from the germline V gene (reference sequence). This CDR3 is 16 amino acids long. This specimen consisted of CD4+ or CD8+ T cells sorted from blood, obtained in a trial of the OX40 agonist ivuxolimab. The chain joins TRBV5-4 to TRBJ2-2; D is tentatively TRBD1 or TRBD2 (6 bases each). This TCR came from an adult with an advanced solid tumor such as melanoma, head and neck, liver or kidney cancer. The DNA for the CDR3 is TGTGCCAGCAGCCGCGGGGATATGGGGGCGACCGGGGAGCTGTTTTTT. Its protein product is CASSRGDMGATGELFF.